This T cell receptor (beta chain) was retrieved from a study of tumor-infiltrating lymphocytes in oesophageal squamous cell carcinoma. This CDR3 has 12 residues. Germline values: CDR1 MDHEN, CDR2 SYDVKM. V shed 6 bases, J shed 14 bases, and the junction held 10 bases outside the gene matches. TCRdb recomputed calls from the PCR reads with MiXCR, one row per CDR3 protein. Of approximately 11,000 distinct CDR3 sequences listed, 50% to 65% were seen once; the top ten hold just under 35%. The J gene is TRBJ2-1, the V gene TRBV28; 7 nucleotides match TRBD2. What was sequenced was esophageal tumor tissue. The sequence was obtained from a male donor with esophageal squamous cell carcinoma. CDR3: CASSPLGGGEFF. CDR3 nucleotides: TGTGCCAGCAGCCCCTTAGGCGGGGGAGAGTTCTTC. The whole variable domain, remainder taken from reference TRBV28 and TRBJ2-1, is DVKVTQSSRYLVKRTGEKVFLECVQDMDHENMFWYRQDPGLGLRLIYFSYDVKMKEKGDIPEGYSVSREKKERFSLILESASTNQTSMYLCASSPLGGGEFFGPGTRLTVL.